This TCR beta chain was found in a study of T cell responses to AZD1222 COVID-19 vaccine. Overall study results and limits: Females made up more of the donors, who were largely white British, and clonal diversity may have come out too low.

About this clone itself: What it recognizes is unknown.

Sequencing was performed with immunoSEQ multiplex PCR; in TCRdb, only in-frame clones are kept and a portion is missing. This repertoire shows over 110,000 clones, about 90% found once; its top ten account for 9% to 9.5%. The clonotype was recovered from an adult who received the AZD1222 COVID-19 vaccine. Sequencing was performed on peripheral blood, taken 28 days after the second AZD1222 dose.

The CDR3 sequence: CASSPAGQGQQPQHF. The CDR3 DNA sequence: TGTGCCAGCTCACCAGCGGGACAGGGTCAACAGCCCCAGCATTTT. The chain recombines TRBV18 with TRBJ1-5, with 9 bases lining up with TRBD1. J was trimmed by 7 bases and V by 2 bases; bases with no gene match: 6. Germline CDR1 KGHSH, CDR2 LQKENI. There are 15 residues in the CDR3.